The entry that follows covers one T cell receptor (beta chain) sequence. Which antigen it targets is not known. Per-base qualities were not stored, and no clone one base away is much larger. This sample was included in a study of Ad26.COV2.S vaccination and SARS-CoV-2 variants (dated by TCRdb to about 2021). The study in broad terms: Donors in the vaccine arm were drawn from COV1001, a multicentre, randomized, double-blind, placebo-controlled phase I-IIa trial testing Ad26.COV2.S in healthy adults. Participants in the trial were split at random into five groups of five each, receiving low-dose or high-dose Ad26.COV2.S once or twice, or else placebo on both occasions. The specificity and breadth of SARS-CoV-2-reactive T cell receptors after Ad26.COV2.S vaccination were assessed by TCRbeta repertoire sequencing. The TCR-sequenced set comprised roughly 30 samples: around 20 Ad26.COV2.S vaccine recipients, 5 placebo recipients and 8 SARS-CoV-2 convalescent individuals. Ad26.COV2.S was given intramuscularly at 5x10^10 or 1x10^11 viral particles, as a single shot or as two shots 56 days apart. Investigators remained blinded to trial group allocation during experiments and outcome assessment.

Study-level results and caveats: Vaccine and placebo recipients had similar non-spike TCR breadth, a finding consistent with the vaccine containing only spike. The study lacked the statistical power to compare responses across vaccine doses or regimens. After vaccination, spike-specific CD8+ and CD4+ T cell responses were reported to show substantial breadth. It was noted by the authors that total T cell responses may have been underestimated by the TCR breadth and depth analyses. Ad26.COV2.S recipients had higher spike-specific TCR breadth than placebo recipients (P = 0.0014).

In the germline V gene (reference sequence), CDR1 corresponds to LNHDA and CDR2 to SQIVND. The V end loses 3 bases and the J end loses 7 bases, and a stretch of 12 bases separates them. Including cysteine and phenylalanine, the CDR3 has 13 amino acids. Left in the record is the CDR3 DNA by itself, 39 bases read in frame from the first base. The treatment or condition label here, explained by the study, means: roughly 19 received Ad26.COV2.S at low or high dose, single or two shots; roughly five received placebo; per-sample allocation not given. For vaccine and placebo recipients, the sequenced repertoires came from samples collected on day 63 after the first injection. In Cohort 1b, some 25 adults aged 18-55 years were enrolled at a single site in Boston, USA, between 29 July and 7 August 2020. Ad26.COV2.S consisted of a replication-incompetent adenovirus type 26 vector by which a prefusion-stabilized SARS-CoV-2 spike protein from the original Wuhan strain was expressed.

The immunoSEQ Assay was the method used to sequence TCRbeta CDR3 regions. After extraction, genomic DNA underwent amplification by bias-controlled multiplex PCR, followed by high-throughput sequencing. The original pipeline was this. Collapsing and filtering of sequences were performed to quantify the absolute abundance of each unique TCRbeta CDR3 region. T cell fraction was estimated by normalizing TCRbeta template counts to usable DNA, with usable DNA measured through amplification of reference genes found in all nucleated cells. Repertoire TCRs were annotated as SARS-CoV-2-specific by exact matching of V gene, CDR3 amino acid sequence and J gene to a known reactive TCR set. The reference SARS-CoV-2 TCR set came from MIRA and was filtered for enrichment in COVID-19-positive ImmuneCODE repertoires, removing public or cross-reactive TCRs. Using the MIRA antigens, annotated TCRs were further analysed by specific ORF or by position within an ORF. Depth was the summed frequency of annotated unique rearrangements, while breadth was defined as annotated unique rearrangements over total unique productive rearrangements. Two-sided Wilcoxon rank-sum tests were applied when comparing TCR breadth between groups. Not all clones reach the TCRdb copy of this immuneACCESS table, which keeps in-frame sequences only. Checked studies attribute under half of the gap to unresolved V genes and leave the rest unexplained. That table gives V, J and clone size, and the DNA gave D and trimming. This sample has more than 300,000 clones in its table, and 86% of those were observed once. Less than 2% of the sample lies in the top ten.

The chain is assembled from TRBV19 and TRBJ2-5, with an unclear D gene assignment. The clonotype comes from a person between 18 and 65 years old who received the Ad26.COV2.S COVID-19 vaccine or a placebo. Sequenced material: peripheral blood, taken in a trial of Ad26.COV2.S vaccine versus placebo. The CDR3 here reads CASSMGPEGTQYF. The DNA is TGTGCCAGTAGTATGGGCCCCGAAGGGACCCAGTACTTC.